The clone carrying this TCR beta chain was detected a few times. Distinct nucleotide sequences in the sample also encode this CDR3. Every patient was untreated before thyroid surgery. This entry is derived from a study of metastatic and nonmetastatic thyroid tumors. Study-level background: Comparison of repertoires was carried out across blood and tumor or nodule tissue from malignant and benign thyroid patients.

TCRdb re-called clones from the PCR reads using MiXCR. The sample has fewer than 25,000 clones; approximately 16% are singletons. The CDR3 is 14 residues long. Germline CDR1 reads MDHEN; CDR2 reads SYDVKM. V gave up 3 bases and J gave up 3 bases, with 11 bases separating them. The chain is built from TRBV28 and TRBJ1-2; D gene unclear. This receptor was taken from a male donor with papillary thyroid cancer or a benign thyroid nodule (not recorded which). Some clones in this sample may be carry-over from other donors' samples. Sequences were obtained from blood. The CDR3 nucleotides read TGTGCCAGCAGTTTTCGGGGTCCTGACTATGGCTACACCTTC. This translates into CASSFRGPDYGYTF.